Presented here are 20 T cell receptor beta chains from one specimen sequenced in a study of shared clonotypes between healthy human individuals. TCRdb's copy holds only in-frame clones and misses some; the assay was immunoSEQ multiplex PCR. This table holds 2 million to 2.5 million clones, approximately 93% found once. Sequenced input: naive CD4+ T cells from PBMCs. Subset here: CD45RA+ positively selected. Receptors were obtained from a man younger than 30 in good health. Some clones in this sample may be carry-over from other donors' samples.

The rearrangement uses TRBV28 and TRBJ2-3, with a possible D match to TRBD1 (6 bases). V lost 5 bases to trimming and J lost 0 bases, with 12 bases between them. Germline assignment: CDR1 MDHEN and CDR2 SYDVKM. The CDR3 totals 15 residues. The CDR3 protein is CASSIGTTSTDTQYF. As DNA, the CDR3 is TGTGCCAGCAGTATAGGGACAACAAGCACAGATACGCAGTATTTT.

The rearrangement uses TRBV7-6 and TRBJ2-4; D not resolved. This CDR3 has 16 residues. V dropped 1 base and J dropped 0 bases, with 10 bases sitting between them. Germline V gives CDR1 SGHVS, CDR2 FNYEAQ. CDR3 loop: CASSLGGNGAKNIQYF. In DNA, the CDR3 is TGTGCCAGCAGCTTAGGCGGAAATGGAGCCAAAAACATTCAGTACTTC. Combining the CDR3 with reference TRBV7-6 and TRBJ2-4 gives the whole variable domain GAGVSQSPRYKVTKRGQDVALRCDPISGHVSLYWYRQALGQGPEFLTYFNYEAQQDKSGLPNDRFSAERPEGSISTLTIQRTEQRDSAMYRCASSLGGNGAKNIQYFGAGTRLSVL.

The V call is TRBV2, the J call TRBJ1-4; D not resolved. The germline gives CDR1 SNHLY, CDR2 FYNNEI. The CDR3 runs to 13 residues. V was trimmed by 8 bases and J by 5 bases, leaving 12 bases between them. The CDR3 reads CASSWVINEKLFF. The CDR3 DNA sequence: TGTGCCAGCTCCTGGGTCATAAATGAAAAACTGTTTTTT.

The chain employs TRBV6-6 and TRBJ1-5, with TRBD1 matching over 9 bases. The CDR3 runs to 15 residues. V shed 6 bases, J shed 2 bases, and the junction held 5 bases outside the gene matches. Germline V gives CDR1 MNHNY, CDR2 SVGAGI (reference sequence). The CDR3 DNA reads TGTGCCAGCAGCCCGACAGGGGGGCGCAATCAGCCCCAGCATTTT. It yields the protein CASSPTGGRNQPQHF.

V gene TRBV27 combines with J gene TRBJ1-2; no firm D call. The V end was cut by 5 bases, the J end by 8 bases, with 15 bases between. Germline V gene data show CDR1 as MNHEY and CDR2 as SMNVEV (reference sequence). This CDR3 is built from 13 residues. The CDR3 here is CASSSTRGGGYTF. In nucleotides, the CDR3 is TGTGCCAGCAGTAGCACCCGGGGAGGAGGCTACACCTTC.

This chain joins TRBV6-6 and TRBJ2-7; D could derive from TRBD1 or TRBD2 (5 bases each). This CDR3 has 16 amino acids. V shed 5 bases and J shed 6 bases, with 23 bases lying between them. Looked up from germline, CDR1 is MNHNY and CDR2 is SVGAGI (reference sequence). CDR3 sequence: CASSQDPGTGRGEQYF. CDR3 sequence (DNA): TGTGCCAGCAGTCAAGACCCCGGGACGGGACGGGGCGAGCAGTACTTC.

The chain uses TRBV6-6 and TRBJ1-1; D gene uncertain. The germline V and J ends were trimmed by 3 bases and 4 bases, with 12 bases remaining between them. The CDR3 extends over 14 amino acids. Germline CDR1 reads MNHNY; CDR2 reads SVGAGI (reference sequence). The CDR3 loop is CASSYAITFTEAFF. The CDR3 coding sequence is TGTGCCAGCAGTTATGCGATAACCTTCACTGAAGCTTTCTTT.

The chain couples TRBV7-2 to TRBJ1-1; TRBD1 matches 7 bases. CDR1 is SGHTA and CDR2 is FQGNSA in the germline V gene. The CDR3 runs to 15 residues. With 1 base clipped from V and 5 bases from J, the junction kept 7 bases outside the gene matches. In nucleotides, the CDR3 is TGTGCCAGCAGCTTAGATCGACAGGGTGGGACTGAAGCTTTCTTT. Translation gives CASSLDRQGGTEAFF.

The chain joins TRBV7-2 to TRBJ2-1; D is unresolved. This CDR3 comprises 15 residues. CDR1 is SGHTA and CDR2 is FQGNSA in the germline V gene. The ends were cut back, 1 base at V and 4 bases at J, with 11 bases in the middle. As DNA, the CDR3 is TGTGCCAGCAGCTTAGGTCGTGGGGTTTACAATGAGCAGTTCTTC. It encodes CASSLGRGVYNEQFF.

The CDR3 protein is CAWSPDSYSEKLFF. The CDR3, as DNA: TGTGCCTGGAGTCCGGACAGCTATAGTGAAAAACTGTTTTTT. V gene TRBV30 combines with J gene TRBJ1-4; perhaps TRBD1 as D (6 bases). Germline V gene sequence: CDR1 GTSNPN, CDR2 SVGIG (reference sequence). The V and J ends lost 2 bases and 7 bases respectively, with 14 bases between them. CDR3 length: 14 amino acids.

This clone was seen once. Other nucleotide sequences in the sample specify the same CDR3. This chain joins TRBV18 and TRBJ1-1, with D unclear. Germline lookup yields CDR1 KGHSH and CDR2 LQKENI. V lost 6 bases, J lost 1 base, and 9 bases lay in between. This CDR3 has 13 residues. The CDR3 protein is CASSPRQNTEAFF. The CDR3 DNA sequence: TGTGCCAGCTCGCCCCGACAGAACACTGAAGCTTTCTTT.

This clone has a single count. The chain employs TRBV28 and TRBJ1-3, with D unresolved. Trimming cost V 5 bases and J 0 bases, with 17 bases left between them. The CDR3 loop spans 17 amino acids. The germline gives CDR1 MDHEN, CDR2 SYDVKM. The CDR3 spells CASSPSGHYVSGNTIYF. The CDR3 bases are TGTGCCAGCAGTCCCTCCGGCCACTATGTCTCTGGAAACACCATATATTTT.

The chain links TRBV28 to TRBJ1-2; the D is unclear. The germline V and J ends were trimmed by 2 bases and 0 bases, with 7 bases remaining between them. CDR1 is MDHEN, CDR2 SYDVKM, per germline. This CDR3 is built from 14 residues. CDR3 nucleotide sequence: TGTGCCAGCAGTTTAGTTGGGCCTAACTATGGCTACACCTTC. It is translated as CASSLVGPNYGYTF.

The chain joins TRBV4-1 to TRBJ1-2; D remains unclear. Trimming removed 0 bases at V and 3 bases at J, with 5 bases between. The CDR3 length is 13 residues. Germline V gene lookup returns CDR1 MGHRA and CDR2 YSYEKL. The CDR3 sequence: CASSQDNDYGYTF. The DNA for the CDR3 is TGCGCCAGCAGCCAAGATAATGACTATGGCTACACCTTC.

This clone showed up just a few times. Other nucleotide sequences in the sample specify the same CDR3. This chain uses TRBV7-3 with TRBJ2-2; perhaps TRBD1 as D (6 bases). V lost 2 bases and J lost 2, with 9 bases in between. The germline V gene encodes CDR1 SGHTA and CDR2 FQGTGA. The CDR3 extends over 15 amino acids. The CDR3: CASSLSGANTGELFF. CDR3 nucleotides: TGTGCCAGCAGCTTATCAGGGGCCAACACCGGGGAGCTGTTTTTT.

The V gene is TRBV19, the J gene TRBJ1-2; a weak D match, TRBD1 (6 bases). The CDR3 extends over 14 amino acids. The germline V gene has CDR1 LNHDA and CDR2 SQIVND (reference sequence). V was trimmed by 1 base and J by 6 bases, leaving 12 bases between them. CDR3 amino acids: CASSIAGTPNGYTF. In DNA form, the CDR3 reads TGTGCCAGTAGTATAGCGGGGACACCGAATGGCTACACCTTC. The full variable domain, completed using reference TRBV19 and TRBJ1-2, is DGGITQSPKYLFRKEGQNVTLSCEQNLNHDAMYWYRQDPGQGLRLIYYSQIVNDFQKGDIAEGYSVSREKKESFPLTVTSAQKNPTAFYLCASSIAGTPNGYTFGSGTRLTVV.

As to this clone: Other nucleotide sequences from this sample produce the same CDR3. V usage is TRBV28 and J usage is TRBJ1-2, with D possibly TRBD1 on 5 matching bases. The CDR3 extends over 12 amino acids. The ends were cut back, 6 bases at V and 4 bases at J, with 9 bases in the middle. CDR1 is MDHEN and CDR2 is SYDVKM in the germline V gene. CDR3 nucleotides: TGTGCCAGCAGGCAGGGCGGCTATGGCTACACCTTC. It codes for CASRQGGYGYTF.

As regards this clone: One junction end does not reproduce the germline sequence, and a read error may be involved. The same CDR3 is also encoded by other DNA sequences in this sample. This chain uses TRBV18 with TRBJ2-5, with 7 bases identical to TRBD2. Per germline, CDR1 KGHSH and CDR2 LQKENI. This CDR3 has 14 residues. DNA for the CDR3: TGTGCCAGCTCCCCACTAGCGAATCAAGAGACCCAGTACTTC. The encoded protein is CASSPLANQETQYF.

The V call is TRBV7-3, the J call TRBJ2-1, with 8 bases aligning to TRBD1. Germline lookup yields CDR1 SGHTA and CDR2 FQGTGA. The CDR3 runs 15 residues. J lost 1 base, V lost 5 bases, and 4 bases had no gene match. The CDR3 bases are TGTGCCAGCAGCCGTGGACAGGGTTCCTACAATGAGCAGTTCTTC. Its translation: CASSRGQGSYNEQFF.

This sequence joins TRBV19 and TRBJ2-7, with 11 bases identical to TRBD2. Losses at the gene ends were 4 bases for V and 2 bases for J; bases not matched to a gene: 10. Germline V gene sequence: CDR1 LNHDA, CDR2 SQIVND (reference sequence). The CDR3 has 17 residues. CDR3 region: CASSKRIAGGEPYEQYF. As DNA, the CDR3 is TGTGCCAGTAGTAAACGAATAGCGGGAGGGGAACCCTACGAGCAGTACTTC.